These T cell receptor beta chains were read from a single sample in a study of shared clonotypes between healthy human individuals. Sequenced by immunoSEQ multiplex PCR; TCRdb stores in-frame clones only, minus some. Seen here are about a million clones, approximately 76% observed once, and the top ten hold 1.4% to 1.5%. The sequencing input was memory CD4+ T cells sorted from blood. Receptor source: a man aged 18 to 29 in good health. Both conserved end residues are part of each CDR3. Each record gives: clone size, J gene, V gene, D gene, CDR3 protein, CDR3 DNA. D genes are given only for firm matches. The size field is filled for only some rows; it gives once, few, many or a size class.

>NA|TRBJ2-3|TRBV6-1|NA
CASRPSTDTQYF
TGTGCCAGCAGACCCAGCACAGATACGCAGTATTTT
>NA|TRBJ1-2|TRBV5-6|NA
CASSSKYGYTF
TGTGCCAGCAGCTCAAAATATGGCTACACCTTC
>NA|TRBJ1-4|TRBV7-9|NA
CASSPTVLNEKLFF
TGTGCCAGCAGCCCGACGGTTCTTAATGAAAAACTGTTTTTT
>few|TRBJ2-1|TRBV6-6|NA
CASSLRRDNEQFF
TGTGCCAGCAGTCTACGGCGTGACAATGAGCAGTTCTTC
>NA|TRBJ2-2|TRBV25-1|TRBD2
CASSELRTSGNTGELFF
TGTGCCAGCAGTGAATTAAGGACTAGCGGTAACACCGGGGAGCTGTTTTTT
>NA|TRBJ2-3|TRBV4-2|NA
CASSQEATTDTQYF
TGTGCCAGCAGCCAAGAGGCGACCACAGATACGCAGTATTTT
>NA|TRBJ2-5|TRBV4-1|TRBD2
CASSQAGTSEETQYF
TGCGCCAGCAGCCAAGCCGGGACTAGCGAAGAGACCCAGTACTTC
>NA|TRBJ1-5|TRBV6-5|NA
CASSAGRTQHF
TGTGCCAGCAGTGCAGGGAGGACCCAGCATTTT
>few|TRBJ2-3|TRBV27|TRBD2
CASSLRLAGVDTQYF
TGTGCCAGCAGTTTGCGACTAGCGGGAGTGGATACGCAGTATTTT
>NA|TRBJ2-1|TRBV18|TRBD1
CASSPPNQGAYNEQFF
TGTGCCAGCTCACCACCGAATCAGGGGGCCTACAATGAGCAGTTCTTC
>NA|TRBJ2-5|TRBV6-1|NA
CASSELGRRETQYF
TGTGCCAGCAGTGAATTAGGAAGAAGAGAGACCCAGTACTTC
>NA|TRBJ2-5|TRBV6-1|NA
CASGRPETQYF
TGTGCCAGCGGCAGGCCAGAGACCCAGTACTTC
>NA|TRBJ1-4|TRBV2|NA
CASSENQASPNEKLFF
TGTGCCAGCAGTGAAAATCAAGCGAGTCCTAATGAAAAACTGTTTTTT
>NA|TRBJ1-4|TRBV4-2|NA
CASSQDTRGFKEKLFF
TGTGCCAGCAGCCAAGACACGAGGGGGTTCAAGGAAAAACTGTTTTTT
>NA|TRBJ1-6|TRBV2|NA
CASSEAGASNSPLHF
TGTGCCAGCAGCGAAGCAGGGGCCTCAAATTCACCCCTCCACTTT
>NA|TRBJ2-3|TRBV5-1|TRBD2
CASSWSSSGSTDTQYF
TGCGCCAGCAGCTGGTCCTCTAGCGGGTCGACAGATACGCAGTATTTT
>once|TRBJ2-1|TRBV6-4|TRBD1
CASGRTDRGQQFF
TGTGCCAGCGGACGGACCGACAGGGGGCAACAGTTCTTC
>few|TRBJ1-1|TRBV25-1|NA
CASSELLTTEAFF
TGTGCCAGCAGTGAATTGTTGACGACTGAAGCTTTCTTT
>NA|TRBJ2-3|TRBV30|NA
CAWSGDSSSTDTQYF
TGTGCCTGGAGTGGGGATTCCTCTAGCACAGATACGCAGTATTTT
>once|TRBJ2-2|TRBV27|TRBD1
CASSLMWDRGRDGELFF
TGTGCCAGCAGTTTAATGTGGGACAGGGGGCGCGACGGGGAGCTGTTTTTT
>NA|TRBJ2-7|TRBV5-4|TRBD2
CASSLGPGGAGSYEQYF
TGTGCCAGCAGCTTGGGCCCGGGGGGGGCAGGCTCCTACGAGCAGTACTTC
>few|TRBJ1-1|TRBV29-1|NA
CSVSAQGLNTEAFF
TGCAGCGTTTCCGCACAGGGATTGAACACTGAAGCTTTCTTT
>NA|TRBJ1-3|TRBV5-1|NA
CASSLDRATSGNTIYF
TGCGCCAGCAGCTTGGACAGGGCAACCTCTGGAAACACCATATATTTT
>NA|TRBJ1-2|TRBV7-8|NA
CATSDGIYGYTF
TGTGCCACGTCCGACGGGATCTATGGCTACACCTTC
>few|TRBJ2-1|TRBV5-4|TRBD2
CASSPHGTSGREQFF
TGTGCCAGCAGCCCACACGGGACTAGCGGGCGCGAGCAGTTCTTC
>NA|TRBJ2-1|TRBV7-9|TRBD1
CASSRDREANEQFF
TGTGCCAGCTCCCGGGACAGGGAGGCCAATGAGCAGTTCTTC
>NA|TRBJ2-5|TRBV19|NA
CASSIGAGLETQYF
TGTGCCAGTAGTATCGGGGCAGGGCTAGAGACCCAGTACTTC
>few|TRBJ2-4|TRBV2|NA
CASSAQTLRDIQYF
TGTGCCAGCAGTGCACAGACCCTGCGGGACATTCAGTACTTC
>NA|TRBJ2-3|TRBV19|TRBD1
CASSISGTVPDTQYF
TGTGCCAGTAGTATCTCCGGGACAGTTCCAGATACGCAGTATTTT
>NA|TRBJ1-5|TRBV19|NA
CASSAAHFEGLSSQHF
TGTGCCAGTAGTGCGGCACATTTTGAGGGGCTTTCGTCCCAGCATTTT
>NA|TRBJ2-7|TRBV9|NA
CASSVPPTGKGYEQYF
TGTGCCAGCAGCGTACCCCCGACAGGCAAGGGGTACGAGCAGTACTTC
>NA|TRBJ1-1|TRBV7-6|NA
CASSLLARNTEAFF
TGTGCCAGCAGCTTGTTGGCCCGGAACACTGAAGCTTTCTTT
>NA|TRBJ1-2|TRBV28|NA
CASSFSDGYTF
TGTGCCAGCAGTTTTTCGGATGGCTACACCTTC
>NA|TRBJ1-1|TRBV6-5|TRBD1
CASSEQGPFEAFF
TGTGCCAGCAGCGAACAGGGGCCTTTTGAAGCTTTCTTT
>NA|TRBJ2-5|TRBV6-1|TRBD1
CASSGQGKETQYF
TGTGCCAGCAGCGGACAGGGGAAAGAGACCCAGTACTTC
>NA|TRBJ2-5|TRBV11-2|NA
CASSLSETQYF
TGTGCCAGCAGCTTAAGCGAGACCCAGTACTTC
>NA|TRBJ2-7|TRBV20-1|NA
CSARGTYEQYF
TGCAGTGCTAGGGGGACCTACGAGCAGTACTTC
>few|TRBJ1-2|TRBV18|NA
CASSPDDGYTF
TGTGCCAGCTCACCGGATGATGGCTACACCTTC
>NA|TRBJ1-5|TRBV18|NA
CASSPSGGGQPQHF
TGTGCCAGCTCACCCTCGGGGGGAGGACAGCCCCAGCATTTT
>NA|TRBJ2-7|TRBV7-2|NA
CASSYGLPYEQYF
TGTGCCAGCAGCTATGGGCTCCCCTACGAGCAGTACTTC
>NA|TRBJ2-1|TRBV7-7|NA
CASSIGQSSYNEQFF
TGTGCTAGCAGCATCGGACAGAGCTCCTACAATGAGCAGTTCTTC
>NA|TRBJ2-7|TRBV10-3|NA
CAISESGSRSYEQYF
TGTGCCATCAGTGAGTCGGGGTCCCGATCCTACGAGCAGTACTTC
>NA|TRBJ2-5|TRBV2|TRBD1
CASLGGTGGKTQYF
TGTGCCAGCCTTGGGGGGACAGGGGGAAAGACCCAGTACTTC
>NA|TRBJ2-2|TRBV7-8|TRBD1
CASSTRDRTGELFF
TGTGCCAGCAGCACGAGGGACAGAACCGGGGAGCTGTTTTTT
>few|TRBJ2-4|TRBV5-3|NA
CARSTPGNCWWGLAKNIQYF
TGTGCCAGAAGCACCCCCGGGAACTGCTGGTGGGGGTTAGCCAAAAACATTCAGTACTTC
>NA|TRBJ2-5|TRBV28|NA
CASRLKETQYF
TGTGCCAGCAGACTAAAAGAGACCCAGTACTTC
>few|TRBJ2-7|TRBV7-6|TRBD2
CASSEPPGLPSSLAF
TGTGCCAGCAGCGAACCTCCGGGACTACCTTCCTCCCTCGCCTTC
>NA|TRBJ1-1|TRBV6-6|TRBD1
CASRQRTGSSTEAFF
TGTGCCAGCAGACAACGGACAGGGTCGAGCACTGAAGCTTTCTTT
>few|TRBJ2-7|TRBV28|NA
CASSPLTPSSYEQYF
TGTGCCAGCAGCCCCCTTACACCGAGCTCCTACGAGCAGTACTTC
>NA|TRBJ1-3|TRBV7-8|NA
CASSPGQTTGNTIYF
TGTGCCAGCAGCCCCGGACAGACTACTGGAAACACCATATATTTT
>few|TRBJ2-5|TRBV6-5|TRBD2
CASTKAGAETQYF
TGTGCCAGCACCAAAGCGGGAGCGGAGACCCAGTACTTC
>NA|TRBJ2-5|TRBV18|TRBD1
CASSPNRGYETQYF
TGTGCCAGCTCACCAAACAGGGGATACGAGACCCAGTACTTC
>NA|TRBJ2-7|TRBV9|TRBD1
CASSVGDRGLYEQYF
TGTGCCAGCAGCGTAGGGGACAGGGGACTCTACGAGCAGTACTTC